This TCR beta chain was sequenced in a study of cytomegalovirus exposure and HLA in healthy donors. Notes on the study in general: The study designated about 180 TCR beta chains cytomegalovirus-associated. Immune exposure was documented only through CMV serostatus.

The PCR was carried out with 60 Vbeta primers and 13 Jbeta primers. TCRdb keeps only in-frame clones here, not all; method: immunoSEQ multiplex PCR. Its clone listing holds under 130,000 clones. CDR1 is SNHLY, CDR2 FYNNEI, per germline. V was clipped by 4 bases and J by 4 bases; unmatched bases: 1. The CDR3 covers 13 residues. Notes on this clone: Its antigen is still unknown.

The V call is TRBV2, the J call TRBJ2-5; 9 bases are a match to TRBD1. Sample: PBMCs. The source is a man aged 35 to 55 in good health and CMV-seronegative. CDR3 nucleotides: TGTGCCAGCAGTGCGACAGGGGGAGAGACCCAGTACTTC. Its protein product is CASSATGGETQYF.